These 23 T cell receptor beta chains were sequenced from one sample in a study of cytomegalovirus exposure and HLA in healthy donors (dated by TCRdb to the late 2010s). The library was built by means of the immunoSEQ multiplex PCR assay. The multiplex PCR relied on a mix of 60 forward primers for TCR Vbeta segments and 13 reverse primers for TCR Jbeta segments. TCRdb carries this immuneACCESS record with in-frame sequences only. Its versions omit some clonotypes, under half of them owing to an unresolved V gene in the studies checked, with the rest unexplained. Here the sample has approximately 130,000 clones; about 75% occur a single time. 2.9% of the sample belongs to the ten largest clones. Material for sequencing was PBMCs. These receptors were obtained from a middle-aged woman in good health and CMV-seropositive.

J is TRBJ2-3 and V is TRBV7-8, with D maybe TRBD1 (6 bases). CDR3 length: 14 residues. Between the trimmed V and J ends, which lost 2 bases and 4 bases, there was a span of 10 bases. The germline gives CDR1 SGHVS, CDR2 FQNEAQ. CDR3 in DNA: TGTGCCAGCAGCTTACGGCAGGGGCCAGATACGCAGTATTTT. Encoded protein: CASSLRQGPDTQYF.

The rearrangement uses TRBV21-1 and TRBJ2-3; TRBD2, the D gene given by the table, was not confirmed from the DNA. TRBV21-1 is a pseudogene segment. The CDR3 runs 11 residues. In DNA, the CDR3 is TGTGTCCCCCGGGCGGGAGATACGCAGTATTTT. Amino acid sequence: CVPRAGDTQYF.

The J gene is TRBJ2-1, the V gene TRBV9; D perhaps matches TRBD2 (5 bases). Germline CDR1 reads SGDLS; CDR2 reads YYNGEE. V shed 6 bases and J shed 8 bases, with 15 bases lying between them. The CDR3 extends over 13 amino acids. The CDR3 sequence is CASNSGPSDEQFF. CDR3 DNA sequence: TGTGCCAGCAACAGCGGACCTTCGGATGAGCAGTTCTTC.

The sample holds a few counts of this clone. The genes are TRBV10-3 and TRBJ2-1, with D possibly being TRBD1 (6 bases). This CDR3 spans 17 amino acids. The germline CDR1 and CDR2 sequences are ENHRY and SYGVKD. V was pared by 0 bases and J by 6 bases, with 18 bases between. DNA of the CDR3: TGTGCCATCAGTGAGTCAGTGCCCTCCGGACAGCGCAATGAGCAGTTCTTC. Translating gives CAISESVPSGQRNEQFF.

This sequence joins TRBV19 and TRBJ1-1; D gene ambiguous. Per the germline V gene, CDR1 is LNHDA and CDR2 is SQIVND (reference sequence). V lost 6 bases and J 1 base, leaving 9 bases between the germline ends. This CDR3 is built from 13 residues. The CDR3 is CASSNGRNTEAFF. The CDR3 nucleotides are TGTGCCAGTAGCAATGGCAGGAACACTGAAGCTTTCTTT.

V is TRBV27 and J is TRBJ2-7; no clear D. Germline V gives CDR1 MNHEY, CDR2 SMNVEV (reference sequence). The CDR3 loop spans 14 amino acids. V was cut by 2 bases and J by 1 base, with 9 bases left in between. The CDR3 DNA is TGTGCCAGCAGTTTAAACGAACTTTCCTACGAGCAGTACTTC. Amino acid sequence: CASSLNELSYEQYF.

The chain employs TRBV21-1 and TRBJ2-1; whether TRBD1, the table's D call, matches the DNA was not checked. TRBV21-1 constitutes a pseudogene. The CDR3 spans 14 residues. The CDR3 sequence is CASSIGTGGCEQFF. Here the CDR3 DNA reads TGTGCCAGCAGCATTGGGACAGGGGGTTGTGAGCAGTTCTTC.

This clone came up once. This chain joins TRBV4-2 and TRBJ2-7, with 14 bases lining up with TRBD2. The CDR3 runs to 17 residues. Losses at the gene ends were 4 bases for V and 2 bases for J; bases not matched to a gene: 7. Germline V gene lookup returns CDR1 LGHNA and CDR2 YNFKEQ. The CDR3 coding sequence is TGTGCCAGCAGCCTTCGACTAGCGGGGGGGGAGACCTACGAGCAGTACTTC. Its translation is CASSLRLAGGETYEQYF.

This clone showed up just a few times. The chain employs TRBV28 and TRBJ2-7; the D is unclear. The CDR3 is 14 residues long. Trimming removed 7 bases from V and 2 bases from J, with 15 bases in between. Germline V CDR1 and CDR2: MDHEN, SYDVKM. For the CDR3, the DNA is TGTGCCAGCACTACACCGACGCAGGCCTACGAGCAGTACTTC. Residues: CASTTPTQAYEQYF.

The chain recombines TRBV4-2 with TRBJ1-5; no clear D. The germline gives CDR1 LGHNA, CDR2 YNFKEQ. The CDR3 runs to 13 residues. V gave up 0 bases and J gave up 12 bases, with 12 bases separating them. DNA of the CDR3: TGTGCCAGCAGCCAAGAAGTATCAGATCTCCAGCATTTT. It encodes CASSQEVSDLQHF.

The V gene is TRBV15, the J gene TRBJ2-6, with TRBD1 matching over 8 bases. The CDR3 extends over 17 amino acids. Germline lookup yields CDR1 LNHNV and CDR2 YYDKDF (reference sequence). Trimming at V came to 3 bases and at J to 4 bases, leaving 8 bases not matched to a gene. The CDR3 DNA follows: TGTGCCACCAGCAGCTGGACAGGGACTCAAGGGGCCAACGTCCTGACTTTC. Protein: CATSSWTGTQGANVLTF.

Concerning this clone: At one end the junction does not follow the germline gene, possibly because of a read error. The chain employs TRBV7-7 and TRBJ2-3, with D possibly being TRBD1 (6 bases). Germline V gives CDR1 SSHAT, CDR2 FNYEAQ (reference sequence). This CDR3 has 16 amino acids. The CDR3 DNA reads TGTGCTAGCAGCCCACAGACAGGAGCTAGCACAGATACGCAGTATTTT. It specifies CASSPQTGASTDTQYF.

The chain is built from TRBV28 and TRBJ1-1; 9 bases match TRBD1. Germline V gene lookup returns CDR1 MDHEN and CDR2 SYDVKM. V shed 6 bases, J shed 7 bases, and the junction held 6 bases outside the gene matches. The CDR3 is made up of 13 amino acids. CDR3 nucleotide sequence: TGTGCCAGCAGCAACAGGGGGCAGGTTGAAGCTTTCTTT. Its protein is CASSNRGQVEAFF.

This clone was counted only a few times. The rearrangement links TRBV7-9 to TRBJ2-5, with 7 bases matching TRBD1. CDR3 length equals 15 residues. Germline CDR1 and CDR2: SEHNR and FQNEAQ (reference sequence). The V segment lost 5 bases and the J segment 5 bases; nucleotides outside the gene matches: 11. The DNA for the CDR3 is TGTGCCAGCAGCACCCGGACAGGCCCGGGGGAGACCCAGTACTTC. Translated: CASSTRTGPGETQYF.

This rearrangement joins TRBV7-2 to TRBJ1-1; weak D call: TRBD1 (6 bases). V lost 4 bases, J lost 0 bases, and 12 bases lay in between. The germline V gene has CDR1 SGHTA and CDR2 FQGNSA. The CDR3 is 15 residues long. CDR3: CASSSRTAMNTEAFF. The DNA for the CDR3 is TGTGCCAGCAGCTCCCGGACAGCCATGAACACTGAAGCTTTCTTT.

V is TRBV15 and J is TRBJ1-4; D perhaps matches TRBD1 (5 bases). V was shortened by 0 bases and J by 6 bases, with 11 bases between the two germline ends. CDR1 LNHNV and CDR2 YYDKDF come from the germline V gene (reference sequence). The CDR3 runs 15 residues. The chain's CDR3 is CATSRDPQGYEKLFF. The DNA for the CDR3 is TGTGCCACCAGCAGAGATCCCCAGGGTTATGAAAAACTGTTTTTT.

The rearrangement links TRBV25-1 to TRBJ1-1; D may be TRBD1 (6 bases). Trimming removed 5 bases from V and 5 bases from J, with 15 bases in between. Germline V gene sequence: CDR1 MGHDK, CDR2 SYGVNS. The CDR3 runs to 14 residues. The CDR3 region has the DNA TGTGCCAGCAGTCCCAGGGGCCTAGGGACTGAAGCTTTCTTT. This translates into CASSPRGLGTEAFF. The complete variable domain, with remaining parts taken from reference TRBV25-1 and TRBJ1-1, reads EADIYQTPRYLVIGTGKKITLECSQTMGHDKMYWYQQDPGMELHLIHYSYGVNSTEKGDLSSESTVSRIRTEHFPLTLESARPSHTSQYLCASSPRGLGTEAFFGQGTRLTVV.

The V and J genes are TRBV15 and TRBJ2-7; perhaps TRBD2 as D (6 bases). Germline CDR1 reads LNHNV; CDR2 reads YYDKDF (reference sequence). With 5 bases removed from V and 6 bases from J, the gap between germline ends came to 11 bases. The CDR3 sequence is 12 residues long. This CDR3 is CATSSGDAEQYF. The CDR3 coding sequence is TGTGCCACCAGCTCGGGAGACGCCGAGCAGTACTTC. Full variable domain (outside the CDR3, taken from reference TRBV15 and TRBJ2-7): DAMVIQNPRYQVTQFGKPVTLSCSQTLNHNVMYWYQQKSSQAPKLLFHYYDKDFNNEADTPDNFQSRRPNTSFCFLDIRSPGLGDTAMYLCATSSGDAEQYFGPGTRLTVT.

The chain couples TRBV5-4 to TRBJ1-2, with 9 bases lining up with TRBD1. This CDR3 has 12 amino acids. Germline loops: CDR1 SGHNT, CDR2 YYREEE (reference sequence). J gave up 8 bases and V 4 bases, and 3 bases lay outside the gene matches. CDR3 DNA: TGTGCCAGCAGCCGACAGGGGGGAGGCTACACCTTC. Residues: CASSRQGGGYTF.

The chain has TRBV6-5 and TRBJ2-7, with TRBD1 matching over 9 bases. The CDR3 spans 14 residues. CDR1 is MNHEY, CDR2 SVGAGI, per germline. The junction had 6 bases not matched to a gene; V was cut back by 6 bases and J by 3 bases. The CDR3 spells CASSTGTGFYEQYF. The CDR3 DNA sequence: TGTGCCAGCAGCACCGGGACAGGGTTCTACGAGCAGTACTTC.

CDR3 DNA sequence: TGTGCCAGCAGCGAGCAGGGAATGGGTGGCTACACCTTC. It is translated as CASSEQGMGGYTF. The V and J genes are TRBV2 and TRBJ1-2; TRBD1 might be the D (5 bases). Trimming cost V 6 bases and J 7 bases, with 15 bases left between them. The length of the CDR3 is 13 residues. Germline V gene data show CDR1 as SNHLY and CDR2 as FYNNEI.

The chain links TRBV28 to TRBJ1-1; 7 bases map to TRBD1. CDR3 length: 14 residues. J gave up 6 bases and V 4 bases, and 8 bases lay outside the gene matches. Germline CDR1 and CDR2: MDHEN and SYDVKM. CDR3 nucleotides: TGTGCCAGCAGTTACAGGGGACCTCTTGCTGAAGCTTTCTTT. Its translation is CASSYRGPLAEAFF.

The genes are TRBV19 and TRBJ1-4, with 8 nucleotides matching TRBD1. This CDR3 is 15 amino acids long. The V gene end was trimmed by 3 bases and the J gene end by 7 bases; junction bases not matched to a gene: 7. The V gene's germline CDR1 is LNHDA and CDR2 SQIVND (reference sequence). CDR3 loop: CASSIDRGWGEKLFF. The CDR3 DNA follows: TGTGCCAGTAGTATCGACAGGGGTTGGGGTGAAAAACTGTTTTTT.